These 19 T cell receptor beta chains share one sample of origin, sequenced in a study of blood T cell repertoires in COVID-19. The protocol was immunoSEQ multiplex PCR, while the TCRdb copy is restricted to in-frame clones and leaves out a portion. The data contain about 44,000 clones, under 90% of them singletons. The specimen sequenced was peripheral blood. The source is a woman in her 70s with acute or convalescent COVID-19.

The CDR3 here is CASSSDTYEQYF. CDR3 coding DNA: TGTGCCAGCAGCTCTGACACATACGAGCAGTACTTC. V is TRBV7-9 and J is TRBJ2-7; D is undetermined. CDR3 length: 12 amino acids. Trimming left V 4 bases short and J 4 bases short, with 8 bases between. Germline V gene sequence: CDR1 SEHNR, CDR2 FQNEAQ (reference sequence).

This chain links TRBV5-8 with TRBJ1-4; tentatively, D is TRBD1 (5 bases). This CDR3 spans 14 amino acids. The germline V and J ends were trimmed by 2 bases and 8 bases, with 13 bases remaining between them. From germline, CDR1 is SGHTS and CDR2 YDEGEE. The CDR3 region is CASSLGVGAEKLFF. Here the CDR3 DNA reads TGTGCCAGCAGCTTAGGGGTAGGAGCAGAAAAACTGTTTTTT.

This clone was seen a few times. The chain employs TRBV5-4 and TRBJ2-7, with 10 bases that match TRBD1. The germline V gene encodes CDR1 SGHNT and CDR2 YYREEE (reference sequence). J was trimmed by 5 bases and V by 4 bases; bases with no gene match: 9. CDR3 length: 15 amino acids. CDR3 residues: CASSLTGTGVHEQYF. In nucleotides, the CDR3 is TGTGCCAGCAGCCTTACCGGGACAGGGGTCCACGAGCAGTACTTC.

This rearrangement joins TRBV4-1 to TRBJ2-5; the D gene is possibly TRBD2 (6 bases). There are 15 residues in the CDR3. Germline values: CDR1 MGHRA, CDR2 YSYEKL. V gave up 3 bases and J gave up 4 bases, with 15 bases separating them. The CDR3 protein is CASSHEEGRGETQYF. CDR3 DNA: TGCGCCAGCAGCCACGAGGAGGGGCGCGGAGAGACCCAGTACTTC.

The rearrangement uses TRBV20-1 and TRBJ2-7; possibly TRBD2 for D (5 bases). The CDR3 has 14 residues. The ends were cut back, 3 bases at V and 6 bases at J, with 18 bases in the middle. Looked up from germline, CDR1 is DFQATT and CDR2 is SNEGSKA (reference sequence). CDR3 in DNA: TGCAGTGCTAGTTTGCTAGCTGACAAGGGCGAGCAGTACTTC. Translating gives CSASLLADKGEQYF.

The rearrangement links TRBV19 to TRBJ2-6; the match to TRBD1 covers 9 bases. The germline CDR1 and CDR2 sequences are LNHDA and SQIVND (reference sequence). The length of the CDR3 is 17 residues. The ends lost 7 bases at V and 2 bases at J; junction bases unmatched: 9. The chain's CDR3 is CASMTRTGAPGANVLTF. The CDR3 DNA follows: TGTGCCAGTATGACAAGGACAGGGGCCCCTGGGGCCAACGTCCTGACTTTC.

The gene calls are TRBV7-8 and TRBJ2-7; D not resolved. Trimming removed 1 base from V and 3 bases from J, with 7 bases in between. There are 13 residues in the CDR3. Germline values: CDR1 SGHVS, CDR2 FQNEAQ. The CDR3 nucleotides read TGTGCCAGCAGCTTAGTCGGAGTCTACGAGCAGTACTTC. Translation gives CASSLVGVYEQYF.

The chain carries TRBV7-2 and TRBJ2-1; 12 nucleotides match TRBD1. V lost 6 bases and J lost 9; bases outside the gene matches: 6. Germline CDR1 reads SGHTA; CDR2 reads FQGNSA. The CDR3 covers 14 residues. CDR3 coding DNA: TGTGCCAGCAGGGCCGGGACAGGGGGCAGTGAGCAGTTCTTC. Translated: CASRAGTGGSEQFF. Full variable domain (outside the CDR3, taken from reference TRBV7-2 and TRBJ2-1): GAGVSQSPSNKVTEKGKDVELRCDPISGHTALYWYRQSLGQGLEFLIYFQGNSAPDKSGLPSDRFSAERTGGSVSTLTIQRTQQEDSAVYLCASRAGTGGSEQFFGPGTRLTVL.

The chain combines TRBV7-9 with TRBJ2-2; 8 nucleotides agree with TRBD2. CDR3 length: 15 amino acids. Germline V gene data show CDR1 as SEHNR and CDR2 as FQNEAQ (reference sequence). With 1 base clipped from V and 13 bases from J, the junction kept 11 bases outside the gene matches. CDR3 loop: CASSLGASGSPWLFF. The CDR3 nucleotides read TGTGCCAGCAGCTTAGGGGCTAGCGGGTCCCCCTGGCTGTTTTTT.

The V call is TRBV30, the J call TRBJ2-5; TRBD1 might be the D (6 bases). There are 15 residues in the CDR3. Trimming left V 0 bases short and J 2 bases short, with 13 bases between. The germline V gene encodes CDR1 GTSNPN and CDR2 SVGIG (reference sequence). The CDR3 DNA reads TGTGCCTGGAGTGTAGGAAACAGGGCGCAAGAGACCCAGTACTTC. Translating it yields CAWSVGNRAQETQYF.

This sequence joins TRBV11-2 and TRBJ2-5, with TRBD1 identical over 8 bases. Unmatched junction bases numbered 4, after V lost 4 bases and J lost 3 bases. The CDR3 length is 14 residues. Germline V gene sequence: CDR1 SGHAT, CDR2 FQNNGV. The CDR3 coding sequence is TGTGCCAGCAGCTCCCTGGACAGGGAAGAGACCCAGTACTTC. Encoded protein: CASSSLDREETQYF.

The rearrangement joins TRBV7-2 to TRBJ2-3; TRBD2 aligns across 10 bases. Germline V lookup: CDR1 SGHTA, CDR2 FQGNSA. This CDR3 is 18 amino acids long. Trimming took 0 bases from V and 4 from J; bases not matched to a gene: 10. CDR3 coding DNA: TGTGCCAGCAGCTTAGCCGGAATTAGCGGGAGGAGACCAGATACGCAGTATTTT. This gives the protein CASSLAGISGRRPDTQYF.

The chain has TRBV5-4 and TRBJ1-1; 7 bases match TRBD1. V was clipped by 7 bases and J by 1 base; unmatched bases: 10. Germline V gives CDR1 SGHNT, CDR2 YYREEE (reference sequence). This CDR3 comprises 15 residues. Here the CDR3 DNA reads TGTGCCAGCCCCTCAGGGGGTCCAGGGAACACTGAAGCTTTCTTT. This translates into CASPSGGPGNTEAFF.

The rearrangement uses TRBV27 and TRBJ1-5, with a possible D match to TRBD1 (6 bases). With 5 bases removed from V and 2 bases from J, the gap between germline ends came to 10 bases. Germline loops: CDR1 MNHEY, CDR2 SMNVEV (reference sequence). The CDR3 consists of 14 residues. In nucleotides, the CDR3 is TGTGCCAGCAGTCCCCGACAGGGCAATCAGCCCCAGCATTTT. Translation gives CASSPRQGNQPQHF.

The V call is TRBV7-2, the J call TRBJ2-1; TRBD2 agrees at 9 bases. This CDR3 is 15 amino acids long. J gave up 6 bases and V 5 bases, and 8 bases lay outside the gene matches. Germline V lookup: CDR1 SGHTA, CDR2 FQGNSA. CDR3 sequence reads: CASSDSGSFLNEQFF. The CDR3 nucleotides read TGTGCCAGCAGCGATAGCGGGAGTTTCCTCAATGAGCAGTTCTTC.

The gene calls are TRBV6-5 and TRBJ2-7, with D perhaps matching TRBD2 (5 bases). CDR1 is MNHEY and CDR2 is SVGAGI in the germline V gene. The CDR3 is 13 amino acids. The V and J ends lost 0 bases and 7 bases respectively, with 10 bases between them. Here the CDR3 reads CASSYSEGGEQYF. In nucleotides, the CDR3 is TGTGCCAGCAGTTACTCTGAGGGCGGAGAGCAGTACTTC.

V gene TRBV30 combines with J gene TRBJ1-6, with D unclear. Germline CDR1 and CDR2: GTSNPN and SVGIG (reference sequence). CDR3 length equals 18 residues. Trimming took off 3 bases at V and 0 bases at J, with 18 bases between the two ends. The CDR3 is CAWRFSRTGSSYNSPLHF. The CDR3, as DNA: TGTGCCTGGAGATTCTCTCGGACGGGGAGCTCCTATAATTCACCCCTCCACTTT.

The chain has TRBV7-3 and TRBJ2-2; weak D call: TRBD2 (6 bases). Germline V CDR1 and CDR2: SGHTA, FQGTGA. Trimming took 0 bases from V and 5 from J, leaving 7 bases between them. The CDR3 has 14 residues. In DNA, the CDR3 is TGTGCCAGCAGCTTAACACGGGGGACCGGGGAGCTGTTTTTT. This sequence encodes CASSLTRGTGELFF.

The chain uses TRBV19 and TRBJ1-2, with D unclear. V was shortened by 9 bases and J by 0 bases, with 20 bases between the two germline ends. This CDR3 spans 16 amino acids. The V gene's germline CDR1 is LNHDA and CDR2 SQIVND (reference sequence). CDR3 amino acids: CASLSRGTYPNYGYTF. In nucleotides, the CDR3 is TGTGCCAGCCTGAGTCGGGGAACCTATCCTAACTATGGCTACACCTTC.